A single sample is the source of the 16 T cell receptor beta chains below, sequenced in a study of identical twins. TCRdb reprocessed the 5' RACE reads via MiXCR and lists one record per CDR3 protein. This sample has more than 200,000 distinct CDR3 sequences, with over 8% found just once. Sequencing was performed on memory (CD45RO+) T cells sorted from blood. The receptor source for this set is a woman aged 18-29 years in good health.

This clonotype was counted at least ten times. The rearrangement links TRBV9 to TRBJ1-1, with D perhaps TRBD1 (5 bases). The CDR3 has 14 residues. CDR1 and CDR2 from the germline V gene are SGDLS and YYNGEE. Trimming left V 4 bases short and J 3 bases short, with 13 bases between. The CDR3 DNA sequence: TGTGCCAGCAGCCCCGCGGGGGTGCACACTGAAGCTTTCTTT. This codes for CASSPAGVHTEAFF.

This clonotype was detected a few times. The CDR3 sequence is CSAQWGLGEEQFF. The DNA for the CDR3 is TGCAGTGCCCAGTGGGGACTAGGGGAAGAGCAGTTCTTC. J is TRBJ2-1 and V is TRBV20-1, with TRBD2 matching 8 bases. The CDR3 spans 13 residues. The germline CDR1 and CDR2 sequences are DFQATT and SNEGSKA (reference sequence). J was trimmed by 10 bases and V by 6 bases; bases with no gene match: 11.

This clonotype was recorded a few times. The chain is built from TRBV27 and TRBJ1-3; a weak D match, TRBD1 (5 bases). Trimming shortened V by 8 bases and J by 3 bases, and 17 bases separated the two germline ends. The CDR3 contains 15 residues. Germline CDR1 MNHEY, CDR2 SMNVEV (reference sequence). The CDR3 reads CASWGTSSNGNTIYF. The CDR3 region has the DNA TGTGCCAGCTGGGGCACATCTTCCAATGGAAACACCATATATTTT.

The chain employs TRBV20-1 and TRBJ1-4, with TRBD1 matching 7 bases. Per germline, CDR1 DFQATT and CDR2 SNEGSKA (reference sequence). Trimming took 0 bases from V and 0 from J; bases not matched to a gene: 10. The CDR3 runs 18 residues. The CDR3 here is CSARDQTGIQATNEKLFF. Here the CDR3 DNA reads TGCAGTGCTAGAGACCAGACAGGGATCCAGGCAACTAATGAAAAACTGTTTTTT.

This clonotype was found a few times. The chain recombines TRBV20-1 with TRBJ2-5, with a weak D call TRBD2 (5 bases). The CDR3 totals 12 residues. Germline values: CDR1 DFQATT, CDR2 SNEGSKA (reference sequence). V was shortened by 5 bases and J by 1 base, with 8 bases between the two germline ends. The CDR3 bases are TGCAGTGCTCTACTAGGCCAAGAGACCCAGTACTTC. The encoded protein is CSALLGQETQYF.

In its sample, this clonotype was seen a few times. The chain recombines TRBV4-3 with TRBJ2-4, with TRBD1 matching 7 bases. V gave up 2 bases and J gave up 3 bases; unmatched junction bases: 7. Per germline, CDR1 LGHNA and CDR2 YSLEER. There are 16 residues in the CDR3. Here the CDR3 DNA reads TGCGCCAGCAGCCAATTGGCAGGGGGTGGCAAAAACATTCAGTACTTC. The encoded protein is CASSQLAGGGKNIQYF.

The chain has TRBV20-1 and TRBJ2-1; 7 bases align to TRBD2. The V and J ends lost 5 bases and 8 bases, in that order; junction bases with no gene match: 12. The germline V gene encodes CDR1 DFQATT and CDR2 SNEGSKA (reference sequence). The CDR3 loop spans 14 amino acids. The CDR3 spells CSALHGGGPDEQFF. CDR3 in DNA: TGCAGTGCTCTCCACGGGGGAGGGCCGGATGAGCAGTTCTTC.

This clonotype was observed a few times. CDR3 nucleotide sequence: TGTGCCAGCAGCTCTCAGGGAAGCTCCTACAATGAGCAGTTCTTC. Protein: CASSSQGSSYNEQFF. This chain links TRBV7-2 with TRBJ2-1, with a weak D call TRBD1 (5 bases). The germline V gene has CDR1 SGHTA and CDR2 FQGNSA. Trimming removed 4 bases from V and 0 bases from J, with 10 bases in between. The CDR3 consists of 15 residues.

The chain joins TRBV10-3 to TRBJ2-7; TRBD2 aligns across 7 bases. The CDR3 loop spans 16 amino acids. J lost 0 bases, V lost 6 bases, and 11 bases had no gene match. Germline-derived CDR1 and CDR2 are ENHRY and SYGVKD. This CDR3 is CAIRTPLAENSYEQYF. The CDR3 region has the DNA TGTGCCATCAGGACCCCTCTAGCGGAAAACTCCTACGAGCAGTACTTC.

The chain joins TRBV2 to TRBJ1-1; a possible D gene is TRBD1 (5 bases). The germline V and J ends were trimmed by 8 bases and 11 bases, with 21 bases remaining between them. Germline V gene data show CDR1 as SNHLY and CDR2 as FYNNEI. This CDR3 spans 13 amino acids. The chain's CDR3 is CASGRGVSPGAFF. CDR3 DNA: TGTGCCAGCGGGCGGGGCGTTTCCCCCGGCGCTTTCTTT.

This rearrangement joins TRBV3-1 to TRBJ1-5; D is perhaps TRBD1 (6 bases). V was cut by 4 bases and J by 0 bases, with 13 bases left in between. CDR1 and CDR2 from the germline V gene are LGHDT and YNNKEL (reference sequence). The CDR3 has 16 amino acids. The CDR3 DNA reads TGTGCCAGCAGCCGATCGACAGGACCTAGCAATCAGCCCCAGCATTTT. It translates to CASSRSTGPSNQPQHF.

V gene TRBV19 combines with J gene TRBJ2-5, with D tentatively TRBD2 (6 bases). Trimming pared 3 bases from V and 4 bases from J, leaving 15 bases between. The length of the CDR3 is 15 residues. Germline-derived CDR1 and CDR2 are LNHDA and SQIVND (reference sequence). DNA of the CDR3: TGTGCCAGTAGTATCTCCGGGACTGGGTTAGAGACCCAGTACTTC. As protein: CASSISGTGLETQYF. The full variable domain, its missing parts supplied by reference TRBV19 and TRBJ2-5, is DGGITQSPKYLFRKEGQNVTLSCEQNLNHDAMYWYRQDPGQGLRLIYYSQIVNDFQKGDIAEGYSVSREKKESFPLTVTSAQKNPTAFYLCASSISGTGLETQYFGPGTRLLVL.

This clonotype has a handful of counts. V and J are TRBV11-3 and TRBJ1-1; TRBD1 matches at 7 bases. The CDR3 loop spans 14 amino acids. Germline lookup yields CDR1 SGHNT and CDR2 YENEEA. J gave up 5 bases and V 3 bases, and 6 bases lay outside the gene matches. In nucleotides, the CDR3 is TGTGCCAGCAGCTTCGACAGGGTCGGGACTGAAGCTTTCTTT. Its translation: CASSFDRVGTEAFF.

This clonotype was counted between two and nine times. The chain has TRBV12-3 or TRBV12-4 and TRBJ2-1; D unclear. V was cut by 8 bases and J by 7 bases, with 18 bases left in between. This CDR3 spans 14 amino acids. The CDR3 is CASRLYSSLNEQFF. CDR3 DNA: TGTGCCAGCCGGTTGTATTCCTCCTTAAATGAGCAGTTCTTC.

This clonotype showed up just a few times. The chain is built from TRBV11-2 and TRBJ2-3, with D unresolved. V dropped 1 base and J dropped 2 bases, with 7 bases sitting between them. The CDR3 runs to 14 residues. CDR1 and CDR2 (germline): SGHAT, FQNNGV. DNA for the CDR3: TGTGCCAGCAGCTTAGTTGTGTACACAGATACGCAGTATTTT. Amino acids: CASSLVVYTDTQYF.

The chain joins TRBV27 to TRBJ1-1, with D perhaps matching TRBD1 (6 bases). The ends were cut back, 8 bases at V and 3 bases at J, with 19 bases in the middle. This CDR3 is built from 15 residues. The germline V gene has CDR1 MNHEY and CDR2 SMNVEV (reference sequence). The CDR3 reads CASPQARGRDTEAFF. The CDR3 DNA reads as TGTGCCAGCCCTCAGGCCAGGGGAAGGGACACTGAAGCTTTCTTT.